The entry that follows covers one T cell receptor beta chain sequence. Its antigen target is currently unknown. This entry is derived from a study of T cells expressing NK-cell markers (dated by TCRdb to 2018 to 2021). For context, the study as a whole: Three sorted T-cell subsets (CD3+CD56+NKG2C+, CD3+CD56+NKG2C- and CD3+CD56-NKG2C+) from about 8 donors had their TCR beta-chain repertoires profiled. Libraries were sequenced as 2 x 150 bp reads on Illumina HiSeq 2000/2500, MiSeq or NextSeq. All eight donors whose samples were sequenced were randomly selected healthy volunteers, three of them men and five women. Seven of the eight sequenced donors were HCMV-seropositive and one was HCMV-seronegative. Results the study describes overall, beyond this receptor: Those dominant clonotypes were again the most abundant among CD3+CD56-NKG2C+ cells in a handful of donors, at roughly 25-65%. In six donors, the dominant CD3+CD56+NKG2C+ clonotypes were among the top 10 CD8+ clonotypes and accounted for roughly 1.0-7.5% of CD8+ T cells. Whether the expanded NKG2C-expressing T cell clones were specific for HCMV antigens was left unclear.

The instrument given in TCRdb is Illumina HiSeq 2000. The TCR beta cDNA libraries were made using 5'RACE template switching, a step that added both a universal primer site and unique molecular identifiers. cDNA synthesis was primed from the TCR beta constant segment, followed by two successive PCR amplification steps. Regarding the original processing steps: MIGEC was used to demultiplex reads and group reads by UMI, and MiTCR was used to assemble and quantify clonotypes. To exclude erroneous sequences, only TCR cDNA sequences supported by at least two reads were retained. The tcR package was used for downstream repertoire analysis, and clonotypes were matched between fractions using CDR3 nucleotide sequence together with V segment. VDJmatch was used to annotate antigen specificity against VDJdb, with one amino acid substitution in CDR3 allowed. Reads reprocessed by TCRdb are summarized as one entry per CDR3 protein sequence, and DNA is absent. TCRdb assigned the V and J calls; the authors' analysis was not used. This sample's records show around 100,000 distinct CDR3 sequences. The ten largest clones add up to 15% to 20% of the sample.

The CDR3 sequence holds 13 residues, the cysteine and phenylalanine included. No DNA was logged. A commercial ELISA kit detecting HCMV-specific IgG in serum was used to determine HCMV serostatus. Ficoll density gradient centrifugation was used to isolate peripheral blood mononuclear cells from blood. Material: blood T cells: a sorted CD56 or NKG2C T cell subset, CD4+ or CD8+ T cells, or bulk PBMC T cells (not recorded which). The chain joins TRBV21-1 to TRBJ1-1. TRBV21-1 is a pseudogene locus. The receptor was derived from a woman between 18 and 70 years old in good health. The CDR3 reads CASSKGRETEAFF.